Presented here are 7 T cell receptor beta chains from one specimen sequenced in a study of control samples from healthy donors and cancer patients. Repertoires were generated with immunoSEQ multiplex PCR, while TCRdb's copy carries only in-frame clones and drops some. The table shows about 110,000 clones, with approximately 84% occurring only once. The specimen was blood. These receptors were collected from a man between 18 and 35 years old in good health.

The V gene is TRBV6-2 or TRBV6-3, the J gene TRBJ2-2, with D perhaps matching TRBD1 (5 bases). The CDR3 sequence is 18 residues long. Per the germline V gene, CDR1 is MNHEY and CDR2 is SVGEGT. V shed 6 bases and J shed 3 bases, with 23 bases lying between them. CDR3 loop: CASSHRSSQGRYTGELFF. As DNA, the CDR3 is TGTGCCAGCAGCCACCGATCTTCCCAGGGTCGGTACACCGGGGAGCTGTTTTTT.

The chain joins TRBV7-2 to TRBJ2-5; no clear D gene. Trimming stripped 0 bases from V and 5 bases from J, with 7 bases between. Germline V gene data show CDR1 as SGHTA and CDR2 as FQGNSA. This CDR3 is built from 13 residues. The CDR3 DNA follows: TGTGCCAGCAGCTTAGCCCTCTGGGAGACCCAGTACTTC. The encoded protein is CASSLALWETQYF.

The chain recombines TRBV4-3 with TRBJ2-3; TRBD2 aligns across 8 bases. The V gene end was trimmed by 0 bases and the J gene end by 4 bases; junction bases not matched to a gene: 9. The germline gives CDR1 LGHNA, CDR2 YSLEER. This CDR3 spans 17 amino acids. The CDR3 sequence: CASSQDRTGGLSDTQYF. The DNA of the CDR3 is TGCGCCAGCAGCCAAGATAGGACGGGGGGGCTCTCAGATACGCAGTATTTT.

CDR3 region: CASSPGPLNSPLHF. As DNA, the CDR3 is TGTGCCAGCAGCCCGGGACCGCTTAATTCACCCCTCCACTTT. This chain uses TRBV7-9 with TRBJ1-6; possibly TRBD1 for D (5 bases). Germline CDR1 is SEHNR and CDR2 is FQNEAQ (reference sequence). V dropped 5 bases and J dropped 6 bases, with 11 bases sitting between them. The CDR3 extends over 14 amino acids.

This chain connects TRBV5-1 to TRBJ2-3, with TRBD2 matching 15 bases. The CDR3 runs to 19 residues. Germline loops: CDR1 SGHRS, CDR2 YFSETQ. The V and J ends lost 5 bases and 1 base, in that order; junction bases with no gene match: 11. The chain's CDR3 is CASSPGLAGGLLGTDTQYF. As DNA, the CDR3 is TGCGCCAGCAGTCCCGGACTAGCGGGGGGGCTTTTGGGCACAGATACGCAGTATTTT.

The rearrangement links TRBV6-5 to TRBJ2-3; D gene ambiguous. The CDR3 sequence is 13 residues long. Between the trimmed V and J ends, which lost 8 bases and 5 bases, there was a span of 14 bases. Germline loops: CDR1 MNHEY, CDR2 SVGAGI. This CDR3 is CASLGSWIDTQYF. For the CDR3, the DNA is TGTGCCAGCCTGGGGTCATGGATAGATACGCAGTATTTT.

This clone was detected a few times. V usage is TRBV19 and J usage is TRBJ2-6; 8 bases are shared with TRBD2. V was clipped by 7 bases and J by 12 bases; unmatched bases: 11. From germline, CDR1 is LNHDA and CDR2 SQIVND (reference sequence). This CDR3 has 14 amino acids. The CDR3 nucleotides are TGTGCCAGTACCCGGGAGGGGACGATCCCCGTCCTGACTTTC. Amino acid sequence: CASTREGTIPVLTF. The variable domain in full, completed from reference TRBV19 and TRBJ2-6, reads DGGITQSPKYLFRKEGQNVTLSCEQNLNHDAMYWYRQDPGQGLRLIYYSQIVNDFQKGDIAEGYSVSREKKESFPLTVTSAQKNPTAFYLCASTREGTIPVLTFGAGSRLTVL.